This TCR beta chain was identified during a study of blood T cell repertoires in COVID-19. Whole-study context: T cells, B-cell-depleted T cells, or PBMCs provided the cDNA or gDNA that served as material.

V lost 3 bases, J lost 4 bases, and 9 bases lay in between. Germline CDR1 reads MDHEN; CDR2 reads SYDVKM. The CDR3 spans 13 residues. The repertoire was sequenced with immunoSEQ multiplex PCR; TCRdb's copy has only in-frame clones and lacks some. The sample holds 90,000 or so clones, approximately 88% seen once. Sequencing used peripheral blood. This receptor was obtained from a woman aged 55-70 years with COVID-19, enrolled during active disease. The J gene is TRBJ1-1, the V gene TRBV28; D remains ambiguous. CDR3 coding DNA: TGTGCCAGCAGTTTGGCGGCGGGCACTGAAGCTTTCTTT. This translates into CASSLAAGTEAFF.